Listed below are T cell receptor beta chains from one sample, sequenced in a study of T cell responses to AZD1222 COVID-19 vaccine. Profiled with immunoSEQ multiplex PCR; TCRdb holds only in-frame clones, not every one. The profile shows approximately 100,000 clones, about 89% of them singletons. Sequences were derived from peripheral blood, sampled 28 days after the second AZD1222 dose. The receptors derive from an adult who received the AZD1222 COVID-19 vaccine. CDR3s include the opening cysteine and the closing phenylalanine or tryptophan. A D gene is named only where the DNA matches it firmly. Clone size is stated in some rows and not others, as once, few, many or a class when expanded.

V	length	size	J	D	CDR3	DNA
TRBV2	15	.	TRBJ2-7	TRBD2	CASRSGTSGNYEQYF	TGTGCCAGCAGATCTGGGACTAGCGGCAACTACGAGCAGTACTTC
TRBV24-1	12	few	TRBJ2-3	.	CATSEGPDTQYF	TGTGCCACCAGTGAAGGGCCAGATACGCAGTATTTT
TRBV28	14	.	TRBJ2-3	TRBD1	CASSPPGQTDTQYF	TGTGCCAGCAGTCCTCCGGGACAGACAGATACGCAGTATTTT
TRBV5-4	16	.	TRBJ2-3	TRBD2	CASSPMTSGVADTQYF	TGTGCCAGCAGCCCTATGACTAGCGGGGTGGCAGATACGCAGTATTTT
TRBV7-9	12	.	TRBJ1-1	.	CASSQADGEAFF	TGTGCCAGCAGTCAAGCTGACGGTGAAGCTTTCTTT
TRBV29-1	14	.	TRBJ2-1	.	CGGYGGGPTNEQFF	TGCGGAGGGTACGGGGGAGGTCCTACCAATGAGCAGTTCTTC
TRBV15	14	.	TRBJ2-7	TRBD1	CATSSEGQGYEQYF	TGTGCCACCAGCAGTGAAGGACAGGGCTACGAGCAGTACTTC
TRBV7-8	16	.	TRBJ1-5	.	CASSLGIGISNQPQHF	TGTGCCAGCAGCTTAGGTATCGGCATTAGCAATCAGCCCCAGCATTTT
TRBV6-5	11	.	TRBJ2-1	.	CASSYRDEQFF	TGTGCCAGCAGTTACAGGGATGAGCAGTTCTTC
TRBV5-1	16	.	TRBJ2-3	.	CASSLGRTASTDTQYF	TGCGCCAGCAGCTTGGGACGGACAGCTAGCACAGATACGCAGTATTTT
TRBV18	15	once	TRBJ1-5	TRBD1	CASSPGQGRIGPQHF	TGTGCCAGCTCACCGGGACAGGGCCGGATAGGGCCCCAGCATTTT
TRBV30	12	.	TRBJ1-2	TRBD1	CAWSLTGVGYTF	TGTGCCTGGAGTCTTACAGGGGTGGGCTACACCTTC
TRBV9	16	.	TRBJ2-5	TRBD1	CASSPQGASLQETQYF	TGTGCCAGCAGCCCCCAGGGGGCGTCGTTACAAGAGACCCAGTACTTC
TRBV30	15	.	TRBJ1-3	TRBD1	CAWSGQGAAGNTIYF	TGTGCCTGGAGTGGACAGGGGGCGGCTGGAAACACCATATATTTT
TRBV29-1	11	.	TRBJ1-2	.	CTSHSGDGYTF	TGCACCTCCCACTCCGGGGATGGCTACACCTTC
TRBV3-1/TRBV3-2	17	.	TRBJ1-3	.	CASSQDVSGASGNTIYF	TGTGCCAGCAGCCAAGATGTGTCAGGAGCCTCTGGAAACACCATATATTTT
TRBV19	13	.	TRBJ2-1	.	CASSTGPQSEQFF	TGTGCCAGTAGCACCGGTCCCCAGAGTGAGCAGTTCTTC
TRBV9	14	.	TRBJ2-7	.	CASSVDTEIYEQYF	TGTGCCAGCAGCGTCGACACAGAGATCTACGAGCAGTACTTC
TRBV7-2	14	.	TRBJ2-3	.	CASSLVGVRDTQYF	TGTGCCAGCAGCTTAGTGGGAGTAAGGGATACGCAGTATTTT
TRBV11-2	17	.	TRBJ1-2	TRBD1	CASSFSGTGGPNYGYTF	TGTGCCAGCAGCTTTTCCGGGACAGGGGGCCCGAACTATGGCTACACCTTC
TRBV7-9	14	few	TRBJ1-1	TRBD1	CASSLPGPGGEAFF	TGTGCCAGCAGCCTCCCGGGGCCAGGGGGTGAAGCTTTCTTT
TRBV29-1	12	.	TRBJ2-7	.	CSAKASGYEQYF	TGCAGCGCCAAGGCATCGGGCTACGAGCAGTACTTC
TRBV19	16	.	TRBJ1-2	TRBD1	CASTSRGAGGDYGYTF	TGTGCCAGTACCTCCCGAGGGGCAGGGGGCGACTATGGCTACACCTTC
TRBV19	14	.	TRBJ1-1	.	CASSAWTANTEAFF	TGTGCCAGTAGTGCGTGGACAGCGAACACTGAAGCTTTCTTT
TRBV5-4	15	.	TRBJ2-3	.	CASSLGLSTPDTQYF	TGTGCCAGCAGCTTGGGTCTTAGCACCCCAGATACGCAGTATTTT
TRBV28	12	few	TRBJ1-3	.	CASSQQGNTIYF	TGTGCCAGCAGTCAACAGGGAAACACCATATATTTT
TRBV4-3	16	few	TRBJ1-1	TRBD1	CASSQDTLQGGTEAFF	TGCGCCAGCAGCCAAGATACGCTACAGGGGGGGACTGAAGCTTTCTTT
TRBV4-1	15	.	TRBJ1-5	.	CASSHPDSRNQPQHF	TGCGCCAGCAGCCATCCCGACAGCCGCAATCAGCCCCAGCATTTT
TRBV6-4	15	.	TRBJ1-3	.	CASSGAGDSGNTIYF	TGTGCCAGCTCTGGGGCGGGAGACTCTGGAAACACCATATATTTT
TRBV7-2	14	.	TRBJ1-4	.	CASSLTGASEKLFF	TGTGCCAGCAGCCTGACAGGAGCTAGTGAAAAACTGTTTTTT
TRBV9	14	.	TRBJ2-5	.	CASSVRQGGETQYF	TGTGCCAGCAGCGTTCGACAGGGAGGAGAGACCCAGTACTTC
TRBV5-1	14	.	TRBJ2-7	.	CASSPDPGSNEQYF	TGCGCCAGCAGCCCCGACCCCGGATCTAACGAGCAGTACTTC
TRBV5-4	14	.	TRBJ1-1	.	CASSLANVDAEAFF	TGTGCCAGCAGCTTGGCGAATGTGGACGCTGAAGCTTTCTTT
TRBV2	14	.	TRBJ2-7	TRBD1	CASGRTGENYEQYF	TGTGCCAGCGGTCGGACAGGGGAGAACTACGAGCAGTACTTC
TRBV25-1	13	.	TRBJ1-4	.	CASSESGGEKLFF	TGTGCCAGCAGTGAATCAGGAGGGGAAAAACTGTTTTTT